This TCR beta chain comes out of a study of shared clonotypes between healthy human individuals. The V gene's germline CDR1 is GTSNPN and CDR2 SVGIG (reference sequence). V gave up 1 base and J gave up 7 bases; unmatched junction bases: 5. The CDR3 is 14 residues long. Method: immunoSEQ multiplex PCR; TCRdb's copy keeps in-frame clones and lacks some. Of under 350,000 clones listed, roughly 87% are singletons. With respect to this clone: Additional DNA sequences in this sample encode the identical CDR3.

Sample: memory CD8+ T cells sorted from blood. The subset was: CD45RO+ cells pooled with CCR7-negative TemRA cells. The sequence came from a man younger than 35 in good health. This chain connects TRBV30 to TRBJ2-1, with 9 bases that match TRBD2. The DNA of the CDR3 is TGTGCCTGGAGTGGTAGCGGGAGAAGAAATGAGCAGTTCTTC. It yields the protein CAWSGSGRRNEQFF.